This T cell receptor (beta chain) appears in the sequencing data of a study of blood T cells in healthy people across ages. This clonotype turned up a few times. PCR was performed a second time for about 6 to 12 cycles using a sample-barcoded 5' primer and a J-beta primer mix. TCRdb re-called the 5' RACE reads through MiXCR, storing one row per CDR3 protein. The sample carries roughly 1,500,000 distinct CDR3 sequences, 42% recorded once. With V trimmed by 2 bases and J by 5 bases, 5 bases remained unmatched. The CDR3 contains 15 residues. Germline lookup yields CDR1 SQVTM and CDR2 ANQGSEA. The receptor was isolated from a woman between 18 and 29 years old in good health. The rearrangement links TRBV29-1 to TRBJ2-2; 10 nucleotides align to TRBD1. The sequenced material came from blood. The CDR3 loop is CSVELDRGRTGELFF. DNA for the CDR3: TGCAGCGTTGAACTAGACAGGGGGCGAACCGGGGAGCTGTTTTTT.